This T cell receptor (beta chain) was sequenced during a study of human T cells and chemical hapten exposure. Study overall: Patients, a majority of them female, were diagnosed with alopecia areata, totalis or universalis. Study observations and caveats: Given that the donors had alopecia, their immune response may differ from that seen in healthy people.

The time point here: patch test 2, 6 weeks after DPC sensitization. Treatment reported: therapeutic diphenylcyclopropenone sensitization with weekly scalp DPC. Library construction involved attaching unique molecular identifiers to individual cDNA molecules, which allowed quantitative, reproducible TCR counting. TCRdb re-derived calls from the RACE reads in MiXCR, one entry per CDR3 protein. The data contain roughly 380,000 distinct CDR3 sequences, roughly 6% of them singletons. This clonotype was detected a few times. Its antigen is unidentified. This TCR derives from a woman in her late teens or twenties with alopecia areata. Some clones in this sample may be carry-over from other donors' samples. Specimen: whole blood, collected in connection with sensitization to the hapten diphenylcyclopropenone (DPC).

CDR3 in amino acids: CASSQLGTVEPQHF. In nucleotides, the CDR3 is TGCGCCAGCAGCCAACTGGGGACAGTCGAGCCCCAGCATTTT. V gene TRBV4-1 combines with J gene TRBJ1-5, with 7 bases aligning to TRBD1. Germline lookup yields CDR1 MGHRA and CDR2 YSYEKL. The CDR3 runs 14 residues. The junction had 6 bases not matched to a gene; V was cut back by 2 bases and J by 8 bases.